These 16 T cell receptor beta chains were all obtained from the same sample, sequenced in a study of blood T cell repertoires in COVID-19. Here immunoSEQ multiplex PCR was the method, and the copy in TCRdb shows in-frame clones only, minus some. The sample has 90,000 to 120,000 clones, approximately 81% seen once. Sequenced material: peripheral blood. The receptors were gathered from a human donor in a cohort sampled during active COVID-19.

This clone was seen a single time. The chain links TRBV28 to TRBJ1-2; 8 bases are shared with TRBD1. CDR1 is MDHEN, CDR2 SYDVKM, per germline. The CDR3 is made up of 14 amino acids. V gave up 5 bases and J gave up 4 bases; unmatched junction bases: 6. In nucleotides, the CDR3 is TGTGCCAGCAGTCTAACAGGGGGAGGCTATGGCTACACCTTC. This translates into CASSLTGGGYGYTF.

This chain connects TRBV4-3 to TRBJ2-7; D possibly uses TRBD1 or TRBD2 (6 bases each). V lost 8 bases and J lost 0, with 26 bases in between. Germline V gene sequence: CDR1 LGHNA, CDR2 YSLEER. The CDR3 is made up of 18 amino acids. CDR3 protein: CASRRGPPGHLTSYEQYV. The CDR3 bases are TGCGCCAGCCGCCGGGGGCCCCCAGGGCACCTAACCTCCTACGAGCAGTACGTC.

The chain links TRBV5-1 to TRBJ2-1; D is ambiguous. CDR3 length: 13 residues. Deletions cut 4 bases from V and 5 bases from J, with 10 bases between. Germline CDR1 SGHRS, CDR2 YFSETQ. The CDR3 nucleotides are TGCGCCAGCAGCCCGAGACTGGACAATGAGCAGTTCTTC. Translation gives CASSPRLDNEQFF.

The chain's CDR3 is CASSLGWTMNTGELFF. CDR3 in DNA: TGTGCCAGCAGCTTAGGGTGGACTATGAACACCGGGGAGCTGTTTTTT. The chain combines TRBV7-2 with TRBJ2-2; D possibly corresponds to TRBD2 (6 bases). In germline, CDR1 is SGHTA, CDR2 FQGNSA. The CDR3 sequence is 16 residues long. V lost 1 base to trimming and J lost 1 base, with 10 bases between them. The entire variable domain, with the rest obtained from reference TRBV7-2 and TRBJ2-2, is as follows: GAGVSQSPSNKVTEKGKDVELRCDPISGHTALYWYRQSLGQGLEFLIYFQGNSAPDKSGLPSDRFSAERTGGSVSTLTIQRTQQEDSAVYLCASSLGWTMNTGELFFGEGSRLTVL.

In this sample, this clone turned up a few times. The chain carries TRBV12-3 or TRBV12-4 and TRBJ1-2; unclear D gene. There are 13 residues in the CDR3. The V end lost 3 bases, the J end lost 4 bases, and 9 bases lay between the germline ends. The CDR3 spells CASSFEGSYGYTF. Written as DNA, the CDR3 is TGTGCCAGCAGTTTCGAGGGATCCTATGGCTACACCTTC.

This rearrangement joins TRBV7-9 to TRBJ1-4, with 7 bases lining up with TRBD1. The CDR3 spans 15 residues. Germline CDR1 and CDR2: SEHNR and FQNEAQ (reference sequence). V lost 1 base to trimming and J lost 8 bases; unmatched junction nucleotides: 7. CDR3 nucleotide sequence: TGTGCCAGCAGCTTAGAACAGGGGATTTGGGAAAAACTGTTTTTT. Translated: CASSLEQGIWEKLFF.

V is TRBV19 and J is TRBJ2-1, with 10 bases matching TRBD2. CDR3 size: 17 residues. CDR1 and CDR2 from the germline V gene are LNHDA and SQIVND (reference sequence). Trimming took 2 bases from V and 5 from J; bases not matched to a gene: 9. CDR3: CASSIRVSGRPHNEQFF. As DNA, the CDR3 is TGTGCCAGTAGTATAAGGGTTAGCGGGAGGCCACACAATGAGCAGTTCTTC.

The CDR3 reads CAWSKLAGNQPQHF. CDR3 DNA: TGTGCCTGGAGTAAATTAGCCGGCAATCAGCCCCAGCATTTT. V usage is TRBV30 and J usage is TRBJ1-5; D not resolved. The germline gives CDR1 GTSNPN, CDR2 SVGIG (reference sequence). Trimming took 2 bases from V and 2 from J, leaving 10 bases between them. The CDR3 is 14 amino acids. Together with reference TRBV30 and TRBJ1-5, the CDR3 gives the full variable domain: SQTIHQWPATLVQPVGSPLSLECTVEGTSNPNLYWYRQAAGRGLQLLFYSVGIGQISSEVPQNLSASRPQDRQFILSSKKLLLSDSGFYLCAWSKLAGNQPQHFGDGTRLSIL.

J is TRBJ2-7 and V is TRBV7-9, with 7 bases matching TRBD1. Germline CDR1 reads SEHNR; CDR2 reads FQNEAQ (reference sequence). The length of the CDR3 is 16 residues. V was pared by 0 bases and J by 7 bases, with 12 bases of the junction left unmatched. CDR3 sequence (DNA): TGTGCCAGCAGCTTAGCCTTCGGACAGGCCATAGGGGAGCAGTACTTC. It translates to CASSLAFGQAIGEQYF.

The chain is built from TRBV5-6 and TRBJ2-3, with unresolved D. This CDR3 is built from 16 residues. The germline gives CDR1 SGHDT, CDR2 YYEEEE. Trimming took off 2 bases at V and 5 bases at J, with 18 bases between the two ends. CDR3 region: CASSFYDPGLGDTQYF. The DNA for the CDR3 is TGTGCCAGCAGCTTTTATGATCCAGGATTAGGAGATACGCAGTATTTT. The full variable domain, with the rest looked up from reference TRBV5-6 and TRBJ2-3, is DAGVTQSPTHLIKTRGQQVTLRCSPKSGHDTVSWYQQALGQGPQFIFQYYEEEERQRGNFPDRFSGHQFPNYSSELNVNALLLGDSALYLCASSFYDPGLGDTQYFGPGTRLTVL.

V is TRBV2 and J is TRBJ1-6; TRBD1 aligns across 11 bases. In germline, CDR1 is SNHLY, CDR2 FYNNEI. The CDR3 sequence is 15 residues long. Losses at the gene ends were 2 bases for V and 7 bases for J; bases not matched to a gene: 1. The DNA for the CDR3 is TGTGCCAGCAGTGAATGGACAGGGGGCAATTCACCCCTCCACTTT. The encoded protein is CASSEWTGGNSPLHF. Full variable domain (missing parts from reference TRBV2 and TRBJ1-6): EPEVTQTPSHQVTQMGQEVILRCVPISNHLYFYWYRQILGQKVEFLVSFYNNEISEKSEIFDDQFSVERPDGSNFTLKIRSTKLEDSAMYFCASSEWTGGNSPLHFGNGTRLTVT.

The genes are TRBV6-5 and TRBJ1-4; TRBD1 agrees at 8 bases. Trimming removed 5 bases from V and 6 bases from J; junction bases left unmatched: 5. Per the germline V gene, CDR1 is MNHEY and CDR2 is SVGAGI. This CDR3 comprises 14 residues. This chain's CDR3 is CASSRTGSDEKLFF. In nucleotides, the CDR3 is TGTGCCAGCAGTCGGACAGGGTCGGATGAAAAACTGTTTTTT.

This chain uses TRBV18 with TRBJ2-7, with D possibly being TRBD1 (6 bases). Trimming pared 5 bases from V and 3 bases from J, leaving 14 bases between. The CDR3 consists of 14 residues. Germline loops: CDR1 KGHSH, CDR2 LQKENI. The CDR3 sequence: CASSAGQPSYEQYF. The CDR3 DNA is TGTGCCAGCTCAGCCGGACAGCCAAGCTACGAGCAGTACTTC.

In its sample, this clone was seen a few times. The rearrangement links TRBV18 to TRBJ1-1, with TRBD1 identical over 7 bases. CDR1 is KGHSH and CDR2 is LQKENI in the germline V gene. This CDR3 has 19 amino acids. Trimming took 5 bases from V and 0 from J; bases not matched to a gene: 18. CDR3 coding DNA: TGTGCCAGCTCAAAAAACCCGGGACAGCTAACCATCATGAACACTGAAGCTTTCTTT. It codes for CASSKNPGQLTIMNTEAFF.

V gene TRBV7-8 combines with J gene TRBJ2-4; D perhaps matches TRBD2 (5 bases). This CDR3 contains 16 residues. The germline V gene has CDR1 SGHVS and CDR2 FQNEAQ. Trimming pared 1 base from V and 2 bases from J, leaving 12 bases between. The CDR3 here is CASSLVSGGSKNIQYF. The CDR3 DNA is TGTGCCAGCAGCTTAGTGTCAGGCGGGTCCAAAAACATTCAGTACTTC.

The V and J genes are TRBV2 and TRBJ2-1, with 13 positions matching TRBD2. The CDR3 is 16 residues long. The ends lost 6 bases at V and 3 bases at J; junction bases unmatched: 5. CDR1 and CDR2 from the germline V gene are SNHLY and FYNNEI. The CDR3 loop reads CASSAGLAGFYNEQFF. In DNA form, the CDR3 reads TGTGCCAGCAGCGCGGGACTAGCGGGATTCTACAATGAGCAGTTCTTC.